This is a list of T cell receptor beta chains from one sample in a study of blood T cell repertoires in COVID-19. Only in-frame clones appear in the TCRdb table, and some are missing; sequencing was by immunoSEQ multiplex PCR. This table has 80,000 to 130,000 clones, about nine tenths appearing once. Material for sequencing was peripheral blood. The receptors stem from a man between 60 and 75 years old with acute or convalescent COVID-19. Each CDR3 is given with its conserved first and last residue. A D gene is named only where the DNA matches it firmly. The size field is filled for only some rows; it gives once, few, many or a size class.

d_gene	v_gene	j_gene	abundance	CDR3aa	CDR3nt
TRBD1	TRBV28	TRBJ2-2	-	CASTETGDNTGELFF	TGTGCCAGCACTGAGACAGGGGATAACACCGGGGAGCTGTTTTTT
TRBD2	TRBV2	TRBJ2-6	-	CASWDDGRGDSGANVLTF	TGTGCCAGCTGGGATGATGGGCGGGGGGACTCTGGGGCCAACGTCCTGACTTTC
TRBD1	TRBV3-1/TRBV3-2	TRBJ1-6	-	CASSPTGTGVSPLHF	TGTGCCAGCAGCCCAACCGGGACAGGGGTATCACCCCTCCACTTT
TRBD1	TRBV9	TRBJ1-4	-	CASSAGGVNEKLFF	TGTGCCAGCAGCGCAGGGGGAGTGAATGAAAAACTGTTTTTT
TRBD1	TRBV29-1	TRBJ1-1	once	CSVDTGGTNTEAFF	TGCAGCGTTGATACAGGGGGGACGAACACTGAAGCTTTCTTT
-	TRBV24-1	TRBJ2-1	-	CATSDSGQGFPNNEQFF	TGTGCCACCAGTGATTCCGGTCAGGGGTTCCCTAACAATGAGCAGTTCTTC
TRBD1	TRBV30	TRBJ1-3	-	CAWSRRTGASGNTIYF	TGTGCCTGGAGTAGAAGAACAGGGGCTTCTGGAAACACCATATATTTT
-	TRBV10-3	TRBJ2-1	-	CAISEERTREFF	TGTGCCATCAGTGAGGAACGGACAAGGGAGTTCTTC
-	TRBV10-3	TRBJ1-1	few	CATGGDTEAFF	TGTGCCACAGGAGGGGACACTGAAGCTTTCTTT
TRBD2	TRBV19	TRBJ2-5	few	CASSPLAGLETQYF	TGTGCCAGTAGTCCACTAGCGGGACTGGAGACCCAGTACTTC
-	TRBV7-3	TRBJ2-2	few	CASSGAPAGNTGELFF	TGTGCCAGCAGCGGGGCCCCGGCGGGAAACACCGGGGAGCTGTTTTTT
-	TRBV7-7	TRBJ2-2	-	CASSLDAGRGNTGELFF	TGTGCTAGCAGCTTAGACGCGGGACGGGGTAACACCGGGGAGCTGTTTTTT
-	TRBV30	TRBJ1-1	-	CAWSVGQGTTEAFF	TGTGCCTGGAGTGTAGGGCAGGGGACGACTGAAGCTTTCTTT
-	TRBV7-3	TRBJ2-2	-	CASSLNLAANTGELFF	TGTGCCAGCAGCTTAAACCTAGCCGCTAACACCGGGGAGCTGTTTTTT
-	TRBV5-6	TRBJ1-6	-	CASSSGFISYNSPLHF	TGTGCCAGCAGCTCGGGATTCATCTCGTATAATTCACCCCTCCACTTT
TRBD2	TRBV7-3	TRBJ2-2	-	CASSLAGGKLFF	TGTGCCAGCAGCTTAGCGGGGGGGAAGCTGTTTTTT
-	TRBV11-2	TRBJ1-3	-	CASSLRGGSSGNTIYF	TGTGCCAGCAGTTTGCGCGGAGGGAGCTCTGGAAACACCATATATTTT